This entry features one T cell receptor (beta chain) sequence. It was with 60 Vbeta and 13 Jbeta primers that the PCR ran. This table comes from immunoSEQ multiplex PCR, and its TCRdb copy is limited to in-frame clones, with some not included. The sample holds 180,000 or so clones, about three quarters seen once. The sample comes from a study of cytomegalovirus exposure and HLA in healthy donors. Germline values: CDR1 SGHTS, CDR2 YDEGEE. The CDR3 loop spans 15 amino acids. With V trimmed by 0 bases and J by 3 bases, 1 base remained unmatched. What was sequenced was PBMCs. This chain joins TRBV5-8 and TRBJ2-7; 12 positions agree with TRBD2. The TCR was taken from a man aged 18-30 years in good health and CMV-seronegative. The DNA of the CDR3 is TGTGCCAGCAGCTTGGGACTAGCGGGAGTCTACGAGCAGTACTTC. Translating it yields CASSLGLAGVYEQYF.